Below are 16 T cell receptor beta chains sequenced from a single sample in a study of vaccination effects on CD4 cells after COVID-19. No antigens are known for them. Before sequencing took place, the ViraFEST assay used viral peptide pools to expand antigen-specific CD4+ T cells. CD4+ T cells were isolated after nine to ten days of culture. Participants were given two doses of BNT162b2 or mRNA-1273 vaccine. The table came from immunoSEQ multiplex PCR; TCRdb's copy has only in-frame clones and leaves some out. The sample has 26,000 or so clones, roughly 85% seen once. The source was CD4+ T cells from PBMCs cultured with HCoV-NL63 spike peptides, collected after COVID-19 vaccination. The receptors here all came from a human donor who received a COVID-19 vaccine. Some clones in this sample may be carry-over from other donors' samples.

The chain couples TRBV7-2 to TRBJ2-5; D tentatively reads TRBD1 or TRBD2 (5 bases each). CDR3 size: 15 residues. Trimming left V 6 bases short and J 0 bases short, with 14 bases between. The V gene's germline CDR1 is SGHTA and CDR2 FQGNSA. The CDR3 sequence: CASSLGRAHQETQYF. The CDR3 DNA sequence: TGTGCCAGCAGTTTGGGGCGGGCGCACCAAGAGACCCAGTACTTC.

The chain couples TRBV6-5 to TRBJ1-2, with 7 bases fitting TRBD1. The germline CDR1 and CDR2 sequences are MNHEY and SVGAGI. V dropped 9 bases and J dropped 1; count of bases not matched to a gene: 5. This CDR3 spans 13 amino acids. The CDR3 sequence: CASKRDSNYGYTF. The CDR3 region has the DNA TGTGCCAGTAAAAGGGACAGTAACTATGGCTACACCTTC.

The CDR3 DNA follows: TGTGCCAGCACCACCATCCAACCGGGACAGGGGGCTCGGGACCAGTACTTC. Translating gives CASTTIQPGQGARDQYF. The J gene is TRBJ2-5, the V gene TRBV28; 12 nucleotides agree with TRBD1. The CDR3 runs to 17 residues. Germline CDR1 and CDR2: MDHEN and SYDVKM. The junction had 19 bases not matched to a gene; V was cut back by 7 bases and J by 10 bases.

V and J are TRBV20-1 and TRBJ1-2, with a weak D call TRBD1 (6 bases). CDR1 and CDR2 from the germline V gene are DFQATT and SNEGSKA (reference sequence). The CDR3 runs 11 residues. CDR3: CGADSFYGYTF. Here the CDR3 DNA reads TGCGGAGCGGACAGCTTCTATGGCTACACCTTC.

The chain employs TRBV9 and TRBJ2-3; tentative D call: TRBD1 (5 bases). Trimming stripped 0 bases from V and 0 bases from J, with 11 bases between. The germline CDR1 and CDR2 sequences are SGDLS and YYNGEE. This CDR3 has 16 amino acids. This CDR3 is CASSVAPRVSTDTQYF. The CDR3 DNA sequence: TGTGCCAGCAGCGTAGCCCCCAGGGTAAGCACAGATACGCAGTATTTT.

V gene TRBV7-8 combines with J gene TRBJ1-5; D is possibly TRBD1 (6 bases). Trimming removed 3 bases at V and 3 bases at J, with 9 bases between. Per germline, CDR1 SGHVS and CDR2 FQNEAQ. The CDR3 totals 14 residues. CDR3 loop: CASSFGQHNQPQHF. The DNA for the CDR3 is TGTGCCAGCAGCTTTGGACAGCACAATCAGCCCCAGCATTTT. The full variable domain, with the rest looked up from reference TRBV7-8 and TRBJ1-5, is GAGVSQSPRYKVAKRGQDVALRCDPISGHVSLFWYQQALGQGPEFLTYFQNEAQLDKSGLPSDRFFAERPEGSVSTLKIQRTQQEDSAVYLCASSFGQHNQPQHFGDGTRLSIL.

The chain is built from TRBV6-6 and TRBJ1-2; TRBD1 might be the D (5 bases). Trimming took 6 bases from V and 7 from J, leaving 15 bases between them. The CDR3 is 13 amino acids. Germline-derived CDR1 and CDR2 are MNHNY and SVGAGI (reference sequence). The CDR3 is CASRPRDFGGYTF. The CDR3 bases are TGTGCCAGCAGGCCCCGGGACTTCGGTGGCTACACCTTC.

The table lists this clone with a few counts. The chain uses TRBV4-2 and TRBJ2-5; D unclear. CDR1 LGHNA and CDR2 YNFKEQ come from the germline V gene. CDR3 length: 15 amino acids. V was pared by 4 bases and J by 4 bases, with 16 bases between. The CDR3 region is CASSPPGAATETQYF. Written as DNA, the CDR3 is TGTGCCAGCAGCCCTCCCGGCGCAGCTACAGAGACCCAGTACTTC.

The chain recombines TRBV6-5 with TRBJ1-4; D unresolved. This CDR3 contains 14 residues. Per germline, CDR1 MNHEY and CDR2 SVGAGI. Trimming cost V 0 bases and J 10 bases, with 12 bases left between them. The CDR3 sequence is CASSYSTPRAKLFF. CDR3 bases: TGTGCCAGCAGTTACTCGACCCCGAGGGCAAAACTGTTTTTT.

V and J are TRBV2 and TRBJ2-5; D ambiguous. The V and J ends lost 6 bases and 2 bases respectively, with 4 bases between them. The CDR3 runs 11 residues. CDR1 is SNHLY and CDR2 is FYNNEI in the germline V gene. The CDR3 loop reads CASSKQETQYF. CDR3 nucleotides: TGTGCCAGCAGCAAACAAGAGACCCAGTACTTC.

The rearrangement joins TRBV5-6 to TRBJ1-3, with D hard to call. With 2 bases removed from V and 0 bases from J, the gap between germline ends came to 6 bases. The CDR3 covers 14 residues. CDR1 is SGHDT, CDR2 YYEEEE, per germline. The CDR3 DNA is TGTGCCAGCAGCTTTGTCTCCTCTGGAAACACCATATATTTT. The encoded protein is CASSFVSSGNTIYF.

The chain has TRBV19 and TRBJ2-3; D gene unclear. The CDR3 extends over 14 amino acids. The V gene lost 2 bases and the J gene lost 0 bases, with 6 bases spanning the gap. Germline V CDR1 and CDR2: LNHDA, SQIVND (reference sequence). The CDR3 DNA follows: TGTGCCAGTAGTATAATCGGAAGCACAGATACGCAGTATTTT. Translated, it gives CASSIIGSTDTQYF.

J is TRBJ1-2 and V is TRBV4-2, with TRBD1 identical over 7 bases. The CDR3 length is 16 residues. Germline trimming cut 0 bases from V and 4 bases from J; bases unmatched to any gene: 8. CDR1 and CDR2 (germline): LGHNA, YNFKEQ. DNA of the CDR3: TGTGCCAGCAGCCAAGATTGGGACAGCCTCATCTATGGCTACACCTTC. Protein: CASSQDWDSLIYGYTF.

This chain links TRBV28 with TRBJ2-3; 7 bases fit TRBD2. V dropped 6 bases and J dropped 1; count of bases not matched to a gene: 10. The CDR3 contains 16 residues. Germline V gene lookup returns CDR1 MDHEN and CDR2 SYDVKM. CDR3 residues: CASSLAGEGGTDTQYF. The CDR3 nucleotides are TGTGCCAGCAGCCTCGCGGGGGAGGGTGGCACAGATACGCAGTATTTT.

In this sample, this clone turned up once. This sequence joins TRBV30 and TRBJ1-2; no reliable D call. In germline, CDR1 is GTSNPN, CDR2 SVGIG (reference sequence). The CDR3 spans 12 residues. V lost 1 base and J 8 bases, leaving 11 bases between the germline ends. CDR3 DNA sequence: TGTGCCTGGAGTGGAGGAGAGAGAGGCTACACCTTC. Translated: CAWSGGERGYTF.

The J gene is TRBJ2-3, the V gene TRBV5-1, with D unclear. V was cut by 4 bases and J by 1 base, with 13 bases left in between. The germline gives CDR1 SGHRS, CDR2 YFSETQ. CDR3 length: 15 residues. CDR3 residues: CASSPLGKGTDTQYF. DNA for the CDR3: TGCGCCAGCAGCCCCCTAGGGAAGGGCACAGATACGCAGTATTTT.